This T cell receptor beta chain appears in the sequencing data of a study of blood T cell repertoires in COVID-19 (dated by TCRdb to about 2020). Some background on the complete study: Collaborator samples came from the United States, Italy and Spain and covered acute and convalescent phases of COVID-19. The material from the prospective study consisted of cDNA or gDNA derived from T cells, B-cell-depleted T cells, or PBMCs. The dataset comprised deeply sampled blood TCRbeta repertoires from subjects exposed to, actively infected with, or recovered from COVID-19. The repertoires were made available in a free public database intended to serve as a resource for research on the immune response to SARS-CoV-2. The samples were drawn from the first 160 participants of the ongoing ImmuneRACE study and from some 1,300 subjects provided by 6 global collaborators. Sample metadata almost always included a de-identified subject ID, COVID-19 status, age in years and sex. Where available, HLA class I and class II types were taken from metadata supplied by the sample provider and were not determined by assay-based typing.

TCRbeta CDR3 regions were amplified from genomic DNA by means of the immunoSEQ Assay, a bias-controlled multiplex PCR. As for the authors' bioinformatics: The number of nucleated cells in each sample was estimated from the amplification of reference gene primers within the assay. To quantify the absolute abundance of each unique TCRbeta CDR3 rearrangement, sequence reads were collapsed and filtered. Productive Simpson clonality was computed per sample as the square root of Simpson's diversity index over productive rearrangements. The table comes from immuneACCESS by way of TCRdb, which keeps in-frame sequences with V and J called. Part of the clones is missing from these tables; in studies checked, under half for an unresolved V gene and the rest for unknown reasons. V and J calls and clone size follow that table, whereas D and trimming were derived from the DNA. The sample table lists 250,000 to 300,000 clones, 85% to 90% of them with a count of one. Around 10% of the sample is held by the ten biggest clonotypes.

Based on the germline V gene (reference sequence), the CDR1 and CDR2 sequences are LGHDT and YNNKEL. The germline V end is reduced by 1 base and the J end by 3 bases; junction bases left unmatched: 4. The CDR3 sequence holds 15 residues, the cysteine and phenylalanine included. Only CDR3 DNA remains: 45 bases, in frame from the first base. This clone has a handful of counts. The antigen it binds to is not known. There are no base qualities to consult, and no much larger clone falls within one base. The study at large found these results: Clinical and demographic metadata were provided uncurated, with the amount varying by source and participant.

In Seattle, one collaborating source enrolled patients while the infection was active and tracked those patients longitudinally over the course of disease. The collaborating institutions used their own protocols to collect whole blood in K2EDTA tubes. For TCRbeta analysis, collaborators shipped samples as frozen whole blood, isolated PBMCs, or DNA extracted from either of those sample types. The source is a woman in her twenties or thirties with COVID-19, enrolled during active disease. This chain is built from TRBV3-1 (or the pseudogene TRBV3-2) and TRBJ2-7; the junction holds 9 bases that match TRBD2. The sample was peripheral blood. The CDR3 protein is CASSQATSGFYEQYF. The sequence in DNA is TGTGCCAGCAGCCAAGCGACTAGCGGCTTCTACGAGCAGTACTTC.